The 8 T cell receptor beta chains given below trace back to one sample, sequenced in a study of shared clonotypes between healthy human individuals. Some clones are missing from TCRdb's copy, which holds only in-frame ones; the method was immunoSEQ multiplex PCR. The top ten hold 34% of the sample, which has around 690,000 clones, 90% seen once. Source material: memory CD8+ T cells from PBMCs. Subset indicated: CD45RO+ cells pooled with CCR7-negative TemRA cells. The receptors were gathered from a man younger than 30 in good health. Some clones in this sample may be carry-over from other donors' samples.

Worth noting for this clone: A far larger clone is one base from this, pointing to a likely read error. The chain uses TRBV9 and TRBJ2-3, with 11 bases lining up with TRBD2. Per the germline V gene, CDR1 is SGDLS and CDR2 is YYNGEE. The CDR3 totals 16 residues. CDR3 sequence reads: CAGSGGTSGLTDTQYF. CDR3 sequence (DNA): TGTGCCGGCAGCGGTGGGACTAGCGGCTTGACAGATACGCAGTATTTT.

The CDR3 DNA is TGTGCCTGGAGTGTTTGGCGTACAGAGACCCAGTACTTC. Residues: CAWSVWRTETQYF. This chain links TRBV30 with TRBJ2-5; D uncertain. The CDR3 has 13 residues. The germline V gene encodes CDR1 GTSNPN and CDR2 SVGIG (reference sequence). Trimming left V 0 bases short and J 4 bases short, with 9 bases between. Full variable domain (outside the CDR3, taken from reference TRBV30 and TRBJ2-5): SQTIHQWPATLVQPVGSPLSLECTVEGTSNPNLYWYRQAAGRGLQLLFYSVGIGQISSEVPQNLSASRPQDRQFILSSKKLLLSDSGFYLCAWSVWRTETQYFGPGTRLLVL.

The rearrangement joins TRBV5-8 to TRBJ2-7; 8 bases are shared with TRBD1. Germline values: CDR1 SGHTS, CDR2 YDEGEE. V was pared by 4 bases and J by 7 bases, with 16 bases of the junction left unmatched. The CDR3 is 16 residues long. This CDR3 is CASSKTSGGFTLEQYF. Written as DNA, the CDR3 is TGTGCCAGCAGCAAGACTTCAGGGGGCTTTACGTTGGAGCAGTACTTC.

This chain uses TRBV18 with TRBJ2-2; no reliable D call. This CDR3 has 13 residues. Trimming pared 3 bases from V and 0 bases from J, leaving 2 bases between. Germline-derived CDR1 and CDR2 are KGHSH and LQKENI. CDR3 amino acids: CASSPPNTGELFF. CDR3 nucleotides: TGTGCCAGCTCACCGCCGAACACCGGGGAGCTGTTTTTT.

Worth noting for this clone: The same CDR3 is also encoded by other DNA sequences in this sample. V is TRBV14 and J is TRBJ2-7, with 7 bases identical to TRBD1. CDR1 and CDR2 (germline): SGHDN, FVKESK. The CDR3 sequence is 14 residues long. Unmatched junction bases numbered 2, after V lost 1 base and J lost 2 bases. The CDR3 DNA is TGTGCCAGCAGCCAAGGTCAGGGGGCCTACGAGCAGTACTTC. Translation: CASSQGQGAYEQYF.

This sequence joins TRBV5-6 and TRBJ2-5; D unresolved. The length of the CDR3 is 12 residues. Trimming left V 5 bases short and J 5 bases short, with 10 bases between. The germline V gene has CDR1 SGHDT and CDR2 YYEEEE. The CDR3 nucleotides read TGTGCCAGCAGTTCATATCGGGAGACCCAGTACTTC. It translates to CASSSYRETQYF.

The chain combines TRBV28 with TRBJ2-1; 13 nucleotides match TRBD2. The CDR3 is made up of 21 amino acids. Looked up from germline, CDR1 is MDHEN and CDR2 is SYDVKM. Germline trimming cut 8 bases from V and 1 base from J; bases unmatched to any gene: 20. The CDR3 DNA follows: TGTGCCAGCTCACTGCCAGGTCCGGGGACTAGCGGGAATATATCCTACAATGAGCAGTTCTTC. This sequence encodes CASSLPGPGTSGNISYNEQFF.

The V call is TRBV27, the J call TRBJ2-7; D may match TRBD1 or TRBD2 (5 bases each). The CDR3 loop spans 16 amino acids. From germline, CDR1 is MNHEY and CDR2 SMNVEV (reference sequence). Trimming removed 6 bases from V and 3 bases from J, with 21 bases in between. This CDR3 reads CASSLGGGSLYYEQYF. DNA for the CDR3: TGTGCCAGCAGCCTGGGTGGGGGTTCGCTATACTACGAGCAGTACTTC.